Below, 26 T cell receptor beta chains from the same sample are listed, as sequenced in a study of T cell responses to AZD1222 COVID-19 vaccine. The table came from immunoSEQ multiplex PCR; TCRdb's copy has only in-frame clones and leaves some out. Of 120,000 to 150,000 clones listed, 89% were seen once; the top ten hold about 1.8%. The source material was peripheral blood, sampled 28 days after the second AZD1222 dose. The receptors were sampled from an adult who received the AZD1222 COVID-19 vaccine.

This clone occurred once. The chain carries TRBV4-1 and TRBJ1-1, with TRBD1 matching 7 bases. Germline V lookup: CDR1 MGHRA, CDR2 YSYEKL. CDR3 length equals 16 residues. Losses at the gene ends were 0 bases for V and 5 bases for J; bases not matched to a gene: 9. This CDR3 reads CASSQDLIGGVTEAFF. The CDR3 coding sequence is TGCGCCAGCAGCCAAGATCTAATAGGGGGCGTTACTGAAGCTTTCTTT.

The rearrangement links TRBV7-2 to TRBJ2-4, with D perhaps given as TRBD1 or TRBD2 (5 bases each). The CDR3 is 15 amino acids. V shed 2 bases and J shed 4 bases, with 12 bases lying between them. Germline lookup yields CDR1 SGHTA and CDR2 FQGNSA. In DNA, the CDR3 is TGTGCCAGCAGCTTAAATGAGGGGTGGAAAAACATTCAGTACTTC. Its translation: CASSLNEGWKNIQYF.

The chain carries TRBV28 and TRBJ2-1, with a weak D call TRBD1 (7 bases). Trimming left V 2 bases short and J 3 bases short, with 17 bases between. The CDR3 runs to 17 residues. From germline, CDR1 is MDHEN and CDR2 SYDVKM. CDR3 sequence: CASSLKLRGRDYNEQFF. The CDR3 coding sequence is TGTGCCAGCAGTTTAAAATTAAGGGGGCGGGACTACAATGAGCAGTTCTTC.

The rearrangement links TRBV27 to TRBJ2-1; D might be TRBD1 or TRBD2, each matching 6 bases. The V gene's germline CDR1 is MNHEY and CDR2 SMNVEV (reference sequence). The CDR3 has 15 residues. Trimming cost V 3 bases and J 9 bases, with 18 bases left between them. In nucleotides, the CDR3 is TGTGCCAGCAGTTTGGCGAGGGAAACGGGGGCTGAGCAGTTCTTC. Translated: CASSLARETGAEQFF.

The chain joins TRBV11-2 to TRBJ1-1; possibly TRBD1 for D (6 bases). This CDR3 region has 16 residues. V gave up 1 base and J gave up 1 base, with 13 bases separating them. Germline V gene data show CDR1 as SGHAT and CDR2 as FQNNGV. The CDR3 sequence: CASSLVHLRGNTEAFF. CDR3 sequence (DNA): TGTGCCAGCAGCTTAGTCCACCTCAGGGGGAACACTGAAGCTTTCTTT.

V is TRBV5-1 and J is TRBJ1-6, with D uncertain. In germline, CDR1 is SGHRS, CDR2 YFSETQ. This CDR3 spans 13 amino acids. V dropped 1 base and J dropped 14 bases, with 13 bases sitting between them. The CDR3 region has the DNA TGCGCCAGCAGCTTGCGAGGCCGTAATACCCTCCACTTT. It codes for CASSLRGRNTLHF.

This chain connects TRBV4-2 to TRBJ1-3; no reliable D call. Looked up from germline, CDR1 is LGHNA and CDR2 is YNFKEQ. Trimming stripped 5 bases from V and 4 bases from J, with 9 bases between. The CDR3 contains 13 residues. The CDR3 region is CASSTGMGNTIYF. The CDR3 DNA follows: TGTGCCAGCAGCACGGGGATGGGAAACACCATATATTTT.

J is TRBJ1-1 and V is TRBV6-2 or TRBV6-3, with TRBD1 matching 7 bases. The V segment lost 4 bases and the J segment 5 bases; nucleotides outside the gene matches: 4. CDR1 is MNHEY and CDR2 is SVGEGT in the germline V gene. The length of the CDR3 is 13 residues. CDR3 loop: CASSFARGTEAFF. The CDR3 DNA reads TGTGCCAGCAGTTTCGCCAGGGGGACTGAAGCTTTCTTT.

The genes are TRBV5-1 and TRBJ2-1, with 16 positions matching TRBD2. Trimming took 2 bases from V and 7 from J; bases not matched to a gene: 3. Germline CDR1 SGHRS, CDR2 YFSETQ. The CDR3 totals 16 residues. For the CDR3, the DNA is TGCGCCAGCAGCTTAGGGACTAGCGGGAGGGGAAATGAGCAGTTCTTC. This gives the protein CASSLGTSGRGNEQFF.

For the CDR3, the DNA is TGTGCCAGCAGCCATATCTATGGACAGGGGATATGCCGGTCACCCCTCCACTTT. The encoded protein is CASSHIYGQGICRSPLHF. This chain joins TRBV9 and TRBJ1-6, with 9 bases lining up with TRBD1. The CDR3 extends over 18 amino acids. Germline CDR1 and CDR2: SGDLS and YYNGEE. V lost 4 bases and J lost 10; bases outside the gene matches: 18. The full variable domain, completed using reference TRBV9 and TRBJ1-6, is DSGVTQTPKHLITATGQRVTLRCSPRSGDLSVYWYQQSLDQGLQFLIQYYNGEERAKGNILERFSAQQFPDLHSELNLSSLELGDSALYFCASSHIYGQGICRSPLHFGNGTRLTVT.

The chain couples TRBV6-2 or TRBV6-3 to TRBJ1-3, with D hard to call. V lost 2 bases and J lost 0, with 5 bases in between. Germline V lookup: CDR1 MNHEY, CDR2 SVGEGT. CDR3 length equals 14 residues. DNA of the CDR3: TGTGCCAGCAGTTACGGCCTCTCTGGAAACACCATATATTTT. Protein: CASSYGLSGNTIYF.

This chain uses TRBV4-2 with TRBJ1-2; unclear D gene. Trimming stripped 0 bases from V and 8 bases from J, with 13 bases between. Per the germline V gene, CDR1 is LGHNA and CDR2 is YNFKEQ. The CDR3 extends over 14 amino acids. The CDR3 sequence: CASSQESGARGYTF. For the CDR3, the DNA is TGTGCCAGCAGCCAAGAGTCGGGCGCTCGAGGCTACACCTTC.

The rearrangement links TRBV5-1 to TRBJ1-4; 8 nucleotides match TRBD1. Germline CDR1 reads SGHRS; CDR2 reads YFSETQ. The CDR3 contains 16 residues. J lost 0 bases, V lost 3 bases, and 4 bases had no gene match. Here the CDR3 reads CASSYTTGATNEKLFF. CDR3 nucleotide sequence: TGCGCCAGCAGCTACACGACAGGGGCAACTAATGAAAAACTGTTTTTT.

The chain carries TRBV30 and TRBJ1-5; 10 bases agree with TRBD1. This CDR3 comprises 14 residues. Germline CDR1 is GTSNPN and CDR2 is SVGIG (reference sequence). Trimming removed 1 base from V and 4 bases from J; junction bases left unmatched: 1. The CDR3 protein is CAWSAGQGNQPQHF. The CDR3 DNA follows: TGTGCCTGGAGTGCGGGACAGGGGAATCAGCCCCAGCATTTT.

In this sample, this clone turned up many times. In DNA, the CDR3 is TGTGCCACCAGTGATTTGAGGGGGACTGAAGCTTTCTTT. Translation: CATSDLRGTEAFF. V usage is TRBV24-1 and J usage is TRBJ1-1, with D maybe TRBD1 (6 bases). The CDR3 spans 13 residues. Germline V gives CDR1 KGHDR, CDR2 SFDVKD. Trimming removed 0 bases from V and 5 bases from J, with 6 bases in between.

V and J are TRBV6-6 and TRBJ2-1, with 7 bases that match TRBD2. The junction had 9 bases not matched to a gene; V was cut back by 4 bases and J by 6 bases. The germline CDR1 and CDR2 sequences are MNHNY and SVGAGI (reference sequence). CDR3 length equals 15 residues. The CDR3 coding sequence is TGTGCCAGCAGTTGGACGGCGGGAGAATTCAATGAGCAGTTCTTC. Translated, it gives CASSWTAGEFNEQFF.

V is TRBV2 and J is TRBJ2-3, with D maybe TRBD2 (5 bases). Between the trimmed V and J ends, which lost 2 bases and 2 bases, there was a span of 11 bases. Germline values: CDR1 SNHLY, CDR2 FYNNEI. The CDR3 is 15 amino acids. This CDR3 is CASSERNGLTDTQYF. The CDR3 DNA reads as TGTGCCAGCAGTGAAAGGAATGGACTCACAGATACGCAGTATTTT.

This chain connects TRBV7-8 to TRBJ2-2; a possible D gene is TRBD2 (5 bases). The CDR3 extends over 16 amino acids. Germline loops: CDR1 SGHVS, CDR2 FQNEAQ. Trimming left V 5 bases short and J 4 bases short, with 17 bases between. CDR3 amino acids: CASSPPPRESTGELFF. Here the CDR3 DNA reads TGTGCCAGCAGCCCCCCCCCAAGGGAGTCCACCGGGGAGCTGTTTTTT.

The V call is TRBV19, the J call TRBJ2-1, with D possibly TRBD1 on 6 matching bases. Germline values: CDR1 LNHDA, CDR2 SQIVND (reference sequence). Trimming cost V 3 bases and J 7 bases, with 13 bases left between them. This CDR3 spans 14 amino acids. CDR3 protein: CASSMAQGLNEQFF. The DNA of the CDR3 is TGTGCCAGTAGTATGGCACAGGGTTTGAATGAGCAGTTCTTC. The full variable domain, its missing parts supplied by reference TRBV19 and TRBJ2-1, is DGGITQSPKYLFRKEGQNVTLSCEQNLNHDAMYWYRQDPGQGLRLIYYSQIVNDFQKGDIAEGYSVSREKKESFPLTVTSAQKNPTAFYLCASSMAQGLNEQFFGPGTRLTVL.

J is TRBJ1-1 and V is TRBV5-1; a possible D gene is TRBD1 (5 bases). The germline V gene has CDR1 SGHRS and CDR2 YFSETQ. The CDR3 runs to 14 residues. V was trimmed by 4 bases and J by 3 bases, leaving 13 bases between them. CDR3 loop: CASSEVTGDTEAFF. The CDR3, as DNA: TGCGCCAGCAGCGAAGTTACGGGGGACACTGAAGCTTTCTTT.

The chain couples TRBV7-2 to TRBJ1-4, with 8 nucleotides matching TRBD1. This CDR3 contains 17 residues. Germline CDR1 and CDR2: SGHTA and FQGNSA. V lost 5 bases and J lost 10; bases outside the gene matches: 18. Written as DNA, the CDR3 is TGTGCCAGCAGCGACCGTCGGACAGGGAACCCATTCGGAAAACTGTTTTTT. Translating gives CASSDRRTGNPFGKLFF.

This chain uses TRBV7-2 with TRBJ1-6; D uncertain. The V end lost 5 bases, the J end lost 0 bases, and 20 bases lay between the germline ends. This CDR3 is built from 19 residues. The germline CDR1 and CDR2 sequences are SGHTA and FQGNSA. The CDR3 spells CASSIGRTEHSSYNSPLHF. The CDR3 nucleotides read TGTGCCAGCAGCATCGGGCGGACGGAACATAGCTCCTATAATTCACCCCTCCACTTT.

The chain couples TRBV25-1 to TRBJ2-2, with 10 bases fitting TRBD1. Per the germline V gene, CDR1 is MGHDK and CDR2 is SYGVNS. The length of the CDR3 is 16 residues. V dropped 4 bases and J dropped 3; count of bases not matched to a gene: 5. This chain's CDR3 is CASSAPGQGYTGELFF. The CDR3, as DNA: TGTGCCAGCAGTGCGCCGGGACAGGGGTACACCGGGGAGCTGTTTTTT.

The chain is built from TRBV28 and TRBJ2-1; tentative D call: TRBD1 (5 bases). The CDR3 has 19 residues. V lost 1 base and J lost 5, with 24 bases in between. Germline loops: CDR1 MDHEN, CDR2 SYDVKM. The CDR3 region is CASSLFGLGPAASDNEQFF. As DNA, the CDR3 is TGTGCCAGCAGTTTATTTGGGCTGGGGCCCGCCGCTTCTGACAATGAGCAGTTCTTC.

V is TRBV4-3 and J is TRBJ2-2; 9 nucleotides agree with TRBD2. Germline V lookup: CDR1 LGHNA, CDR2 YSLEER. V trimming: 0 bases; J trimming: 0 bases; junction bases outside the gene matches: 5. The CDR3 runs 18 residues. Here the CDR3 DNA reads TGCGCCAGCAGCCAAGAGCTAGCGGGATCCGCGAACACCGGGGAGCTGTTTTTT. It codes for CASSQELAGSANTGELFF.

The J gene is TRBJ1-1, the V gene TRBV18, with 8 bases fitting TRBD1. This CDR3 is 16 amino acids long. The germline CDR1 and CDR2 sequences are KGHSH and LQKENI. Trimming cost V 2 bases and J 3 bases; bases outside gene matches: 8. The CDR3 region has the DNA TGTGCCAGCTCACCAACGACAGGGGCAGTTTACACTGAAGCTTTCTTT. It is translated as CASSPTTGAVYTEAFF.